A selection of T cell receptor beta chains follows, all from one sample in a study of CD8 T cells in ankylosing spondylitis. TCRdb reprocessed the 5' RACE reads with MiXCR, giving one entry per CDR3 protein. The repertoire has 120,000 to 150,000 distinct CDR3 sequences, 7% to 10% of them found once; the top ten carry 6% to 9.5%. The sequencing sample was made of synovial fluid, either unsorted or a sorted T cell fraction (not recorded which). The source is a male donor with ankylosing spondylitis. Each CDR3 is given with its conserved first and last residue. A D gene is named only where the DNA matches it firmly. Not all rows give a size; the values are once, few, many and, for expanded clones, a class.

v_gene,d_gene,abundance,j_gene,CDR3nt,CDR3aa
TRBV16,TRBD1,NA,TRBJ1-1,TGTGCCAGCAGCCCAAGACAGGGATTATTAAACACTGAAGCTTTCTTT,CASSPRQGLLNTEAFF
TRBV15,TRBD1,NA,TRBJ1-4,TGTGCCACCAGCAGCCTTAACAGGGGTAACGAAAAACTGTTTTTT,CATSSLNRGNEKLFF
TRBV18,NA,NA,TRBJ1-6,TGTGCCAGCTGTCCCGGGCGCGGTAATTCACCCCTCCACTTT,CASCPGRGNSPLHF
TRBV20-1,TRBD2,many,TRBJ2-7,TGCAGTGCTAGGGTTAGCGGGAGGTATACCTACGAGCAGTACTTC,CSARVSGRYTYEQYF
TRBV24-1,NA,NA,TRBJ1-2,TGTGCCACCAGTGGTTGGGACGGCTACACCTTC,CATSGWDGYTF
TRBV20-1,TRBD2,few,TRBJ2-1,TGCAGTGCGATACGTAGCGGGAGGGCCGGGAGTGAGCAGTTCTTC,CSAIRSGRAGSEQFF
TRBV6-1,NA,NA,TRBJ2-1,TGTGCCAGCATAACCGGGGCCGGGGATGAGCAGTTCTTC,CASITGAGDEQFF
TRBV9,NA,few,TRBJ2-1,TGTGCCAGCAGTACCTTGAGCGGTAATGAGCAGTTCTTC,CASSTLSGNEQFF
TRBV9,NA,many,TRBJ2-5,TGTGCCAGCAGCCTCGCCACCGCTTACCAAGAGACCCAGTACTTC,CASSLATAYQETQYF
TRBV18,NA,NA,TRBJ1-6,TGTGCCAGCTCACCTCCAAATTCACCCCTCCACTTT,CASSPPNSPLHF
TRBV5-1,NA,many,TRBJ2-7,TGCGCCAGCAGCTTACCCGGGATAACCTACGAGCAGTACTTC,CASSLPGITYEQYF
TRBV29-1,TRBD1,many,TRBJ2-1,TGCAGCGTTGAGGACAGGGCTTCCTACAATGAGCAGTTCTTC,CSVEDRASYNEQFF
TRBV5-1,TRBD1,many,TRBJ1-2,TGCGCCAGCAGCGAGCCGGCAGGGGGACGAGGCTACACCTTC,CASSEPAGGRGYTF
TRBV29-1,NA,few,TRBJ2-5,TGCAGCGTTGATCAAGAGACCCAGTACTTC,CSVDQETQYF
TRBV20-1,NA,NA,TRBJ1-6,TGCAGTGCTAGAGAGGCCCGAGGAGTGTCACCCCTCCACTTT,CSAREARGVSPLHF
TRBV20-1,TRBD1,many,TRBJ2-3,TGCAGTGCTAGAGTCGGCAGGGGGACAGATACGCAGTATTTT,CSARVGRGTDTQYF
TRBV18,NA,many,TRBJ1-5,TGTGCCAGCTCACCAGACACAGGGTGGCCCAATCAGCCCCAGCATTTT,CASSPDTGWPNQPQHF
TRBV6-2/TRBV6-3,TRBD2,few,TRBJ2-7,TGTGCCAGCAGACGGACTAGCGCGAGCTCCTACGAGCAGTACTTC,CASRRTSASSYEQYF
TRBV5-1,TRBD2,many,TRBJ2-1,TGCGCCAGCAGCCCGGGACTAGCGGGTAACAATGAGCAGTTCTTC,CASSPGLAGNNEQFF
TRBV6-2/TRBV6-3,NA,many,TRBJ2-7,TGTGCCAGCACCCTTTCACCCCAGGGGGAGCAGTACTTC,CASTLSPQGEQYF
TRBV12-3/TRBV12-4,NA,many,TRBJ2-3,TGTGCCAGCGCTCGCGCGGGGACAGATACGCAGTATTTT,CASARAGTDTQYF
TRBV12-3/TRBV12-4,NA,NA,TRBJ1-1,TGTGCCAGCATCAGGGTTTTGGGCACTGAAGCTTTCTTT,CASIRVLGTEAFF
TRBV28,TRBD1,NA,TRBJ2-5,TGTGCCAGCAGTCCACTGGACAGGTACCAAGAGACCCAGTACTTC,CASSPLDRYQETQYF
TRBV15,NA,many,TRBJ2-3,TGTGCCACCAGCAGAGATGAGGCAGATACGCAGTATTTT,CATSRDEADTQYF
TRBV20-1,TRBD1,many,TRBJ1-2,TGCAGTGCTCACGGGACAGGATTAAACTATGGCTACACCTTC,CSAHGTGLNYGYTF
TRBV5-6,TRBD1,few,TRBJ2-1,TGTGCCAGCAGCTTGGAAAAGGCAGGGGGTAATGAGCAGTTCTTC,CASSLEKAGGNEQFF
TRBV11-2,TRBD1,many,TRBJ2-5,TGTGCCAGCAGCTTAGGGTCCCGGGACAGGCCGTACCAAGAGACCCAGTACTTC,CASSLGSRDRPYQETQYF
TRBV5-1,NA,many,TRBJ1-1,TGCGCCAGCAGCTTTGGAGAGGGTTTGGCTTTCTTT,CASSFGEGLAFF
TRBV25-1,NA,many,TRBJ2-3,TGTGCCAGCAGTGAATCAGGGGAGGGGACAGATACGCAGTATTTT,CASSESGEGTDTQYF
TRBV7-8,NA,few,TRBJ1-4,TGTGCCAGCAGCTCCTGGGATCCAAGGCATGAAAAACTGTTTTTT,CASSSWDPRHEKLFF
TRBV5-1,NA,few,TRBJ1-6,TGCGCCAGCAGCTTGGAACCGGCGTCACCCCTCCACTTT,CASSLEPASPLHF
TRBV6-1,NA,NA,TRBJ1-6,TGTGCCAGCAGGCCTCCTGCGACAGACGGGATCGCACCCCTCCACTTT,CASRPPATDGIAPLHF
TRBV11-2,TRBD1,few,TRBJ2-1,TGTGCCAGCAGCCCCGGGACAGGGGGCTACAATGAGCAGTTCTTC,CASSPGTGGYNEQFF
TRBV4-1,TRBD2,NA,TRBJ2-3,TGCGCCAGCAGCCAAGGGTTCGGCGGGGGGGCAGATACGCAGTATTTT,CASSQGFGGGADTQYF
TRBV7-2,NA,many,TRBJ2-3,TGTGCCAGCAGCTTAATCAGGGGAGGAGATACGCAGTATTTT,CASSLIRGGDTQYF
TRBV7-2,TRBD2,NA,TRBJ2-2,TGTGCCAGCAGCTTCCTAGCGGGGGGCGGGGAGCTGTTTTTT,CASSFLAGGGELFF
TRBV2,TRBD1,few,TRBJ2-1,TGTGCCAGCAGTACAGGACAGGGTCTTGAGCAGTTCTTC,CASSTGQGLEQFF
TRBV12-3/TRBV12-4,NA,NA,TRBJ1-2,TGTGCCAGCAGTTTTAGGGATAAGGGAGGCTACACCTTC,CASSFRDKGGYTF
TRBV5-1,NA,many,TRBJ2-1,TGCGCCAGCAGCTCCGGGGGATCCTACAATGAGCAGTTCTTC,CASSSGGSYNEQFF
TRBV3-1,TRBD2,NA,TRBJ2-1,TGTGCCAGCAGCCCTCAGCGGGAGGGCCGTTATGAGCAGTTCTTC,CASSPQREGRYEQFF
TRBV12-3/TRBV12-4,NA,many,TRBJ1-1,TGTGCCAGCAGTCCTCTTCTCTCGGGACCTAGGACTGAAGCTTTCTTT,CASSPLLSGPRTEAFF
TRBV2,NA,many,TRBJ2-7,TGTGCCAGCAGTGATTTTACGGGGCGGTGGATGTACTTC,CASSDFTGRWMYF
TRBV10-3,NA,many,TRBJ2-3,TGTGCCATCAGTGAAACAGGCCAATCGCAGTATTTT,CAISETGQSQYF